This T cell receptor (beta chain) was documented in a study of T cell responses to AZD1222 COVID-19 vaccine (dated by TCRdb to 2020 to 2022). General notes on the study: A total of 230 or so trial participants underwent TCR sequencing, of whom 207 received two doses of AZD1222 and some 25 received two doses of the MenACWY control vaccine. Trial participants were enrolled by age into 18-55, 56-69 and 70-plus year subgroups, with approximately 150, 28 and 58 TCR-sequenced participants respectively. Overall study results and their limits: After two AZD1222 doses, spike-specific TCR breadth and depth were significantly higher than at day 0 and than in MenACWY recipients. The 56-69-year group was small, and its depth increase did not reach significance, likely because of low power. The whole spike protein was spanned by vaccine-associated CD4 TCRs, and dominant responses were seen in regions 160-218 and 743-854. Because no samples from the day 14 peak response were available, repertoires could be characterized only after the peak T cell response. Epitopes outside the regions mutated in the B.1.351 and B.1.1.7 variants were reportedly recognized by nearly half of the unique spike-specific TCRs. Only a handful of AZD1222 recipients were SARS-CoV-2 seropositive at baseline, limiting conclusions about previously exposed vaccinees. Participants were mostly white British, with more females than males. The authors suggested clonal diversity may have been underestimated.

As for this clone: Its recognized antigen is unknown. Base qualities are not provided; no much larger clone lies one nucleotide away.

The sample's time point, from its label and the paper: about 28 days (+/-7) after the second vaccine dose. AZD1222 recipients with second doses at about 4 weeks or about 12 weeks were pooled, because spike-specific TCR depth and breadth did not differ between schedules. The vaccinee samples were drawn from two UK trials, COV001 and COV002, one of which was a single-blind randomized controlled phase 2/3 trial testing AZD1222 (ChAdOx1 nCoV-19) in healthy adults. Trial participant PBMC samples were collected at day 0 and day 28 after the second dose for TCRbeta chain sequencing. Between the V and J ends, shortened by 2 bases and 0 bases respectively, the junction contains 8 bases. CDR1 MNHEY and CDR2 SVGAGI were looked up in the germline V gene. The CDR3 sequence holds 15 residues, the cysteine and phenylalanine included. Only the CDR3 region is kept as DNA, spanning 45 bases read in frame from base 1.

The CDR3 regions of human TCRbeta chains were analyzed by immunosequencing. Under the source paper's analysis protocol: Repertoire TCRs were matched against a reference library of SARS-CoV-2-specific TCRs generated with the MIRA antigen-specificity platform. Breadth was defined as the fraction of unique TCRs that were SARS-CoV-2-associated. Depth was defined as the fraction of total T cells that were SARS-CoV-2-associated. Using the MIRA data, every spike-specific TCR was mapped to the spike region that the TCR reacted to and assigned to either a CD4 or a CD8 class. Log10-transformed breadth and depth values were compared by one-way ANOVA with Sidak's multiple comparisons tests. Imported from immuneACCESS, the table was reduced by TCRdb to in-frame sequences with V and J called. These copies leave out some clones; in studies compared against another copy, an unresolved V gene accounts for under half, and the cause of the remainder is not known. V and J calls and clone size follow that table, whereas D and trimming were derived from the DNA. Recorded for this sample are approximately 89,000 clones; 90% of them occurred a single time. The top ten hold 5% to 6% of the sample.

The receptor was isolated from an adult who received the AZD1222 COVID-19 vaccine. The material sequenced was peripheral blood, taken 28 days after the second AZD1222 dose. Recombination connected TRBV6-5 to TRBJ1-3, with the D gene too uncertain to name. For the CDR3, the sequence is CASSYGLGSGNTIYF. The sequenced DNA is TGTGCCAGCAGTTACGGGTTGGGCTCTGGAAACACCATATATTTT.